This T cell receptor beta chain was obtained from a study of shared clonotypes between healthy human individuals. The CDR3 sequence is 15 residues long. V was clipped by 1 base and J by 6 bases; unmatched bases: 8. Germline CDR1 and CDR2: SGHDN and FVKESK. As regards this clone: What it binds is unknown.

Notes on the study in general: It was the few donors that limited the genetic and exposure-history diversity represented. Blood was the only sampled material, and tissue repertoires likely differ.

Clones were sequenced by immunoSEQ multiplex PCR, and TCRdb holds only the in-frame ones, with some missing. The sample includes fewer than 3 million clones, 85% to 95% of them seen just once. The chain has TRBV14 and TRBJ1-2; 7 bases agree with TRBD1. Input material: naive CD4+ T cells from PBMCs. Documented subset: CD45RA+ positively selected. This sequence originates from a man younger than 35 in good health. Some clones in this sample may be carry-over from other donors' samples. The CDR3 reads CASSQGRGLEHGYTF. In nucleotides, the CDR3 is TGTGCCAGCAGCCAAGGGAGGGGGCTTGAACATGGCTACACCTTC.